What follows describes a single TCR beta chain. Antigen specificity is unknown. This was a deep-level run. Libraries were prepared by immunoSEQ multiplex PCR; TCRdb keeps only in-frame clonotypes and omits some of them. In the table there are about 510,000 clones, 90% to 97% of which are singletons. V lost 3 bases and J lost 4; bases outside the gene matches: 6. The CDR3 extends over 15 amino acids. Germline V gene sequence: CDR1 SGHRS, CDR2 YFSETQ. The record originates from a study of shared clonotypes between healthy human individuals. Findings and caveats of the study: Sorted-subset sequencing was shown by rarefaction to be incomplete despite large depth. Among a few donors, roughly 5% of naive CD4 clonotypes were found in common.

The study separated CD4+ cells into CD45RA+ naive and CD45RA-negative memory subsets. What was sequenced was naive CD4+ T cells sorted from blood. Subset meaning: CD45RA+ positively selected. This TCR was sampled from a woman in her 30s in good health. The rearrangement joins TRBV5-1 to TRBJ2-2; 7 bases are shared with TRBD2. CDR3 sequence reads: CASSSRLAGTGELFF. The CDR3 coding sequence is TGCGCCAGCAGCTCACGACTAGCAGGCACCGGGGAGCTGTTTTTT.